Listed here are 14 T cell receptor beta chains from one sample, sequenced in a study of blood T cell repertoires in COVID-19 (dated by TCRdb to 2018 to 2020). Library prep was done by the immunoSEQ multiplex PCR assay. In TCRdb, the immuneACCESS table is reduced to in-frame sequences with V and J assigned. These tables do not hold every clone; where another copy was compared, an unresolved V gene accounts for under half, and the others remain unexplained. The sample yields over 40,000 clones; 90% were counted once. Of the sample, approximately 4.9% falls within the top ten clones. Sequencing was done on a sample of peripheral blood. All receptors derive from a man between 65 and 85 years old with acute or convalescent COVID-19.

This rearrangement joins TRBV6-5 to TRBJ1-1; D is uncertain. CDR1 is MNHEY and CDR2 is SVGAGI in the germline V gene. There are 13 residues in the CDR3. V shed 6 bases and J shed 1 base, with 9 bases lying between them. CDR3 in amino acids: CASRDTRNTEAFF. The CDR3 bases are TGTGCCAGCAGAGATACAAGGAACACTGAAGCTTTCTTT.

V is TRBV7-2 and J is TRBJ2-1; TRBD2 agrees at 8 bases. The V and J ends lost 2 bases and 6 bases, in that order; junction bases with no gene match: 9. The CDR3 extends over 16 amino acids. CDR1 and CDR2 (germline): SGHTA, FQGNSA. This CDR3 reads CASSLSGGPGANEQFF. The CDR3 nucleotides read TGTGCCAGCAGCTTATCGGGGGGGCCGGGAGCCAATGAGCAGTTCTTC.

The chain joins TRBV7-8 to TRBJ2-2; D remains unclear. Looked up from germline, CDR1 is SGHVS and CDR2 is FQNEAQ. The CDR3 extends over 15 amino acids. V was trimmed by 2 bases and J by 1 base, leaving 8 bases between them. For the CDR3, the DNA is TGTGCCAGCAGCTTAACAACCATGAACACCGGGGAGCTGTTTTTT. Amino acid sequence: CASSLTTMNTGELFF.

This sequence joins TRBV5-1 and TRBJ2-5; maybe TRBD2 (5 bases). Germline CDR1 and CDR2: SGHRS and YFSETQ. This CDR3 contains 12 residues. The V and J ends lost 2 bases and 5 bases respectively, with 7 bases between them. The CDR3 DNA is TGCGCCAGCAGCTTAGTAGCGGAGACCCAGTACTTC. This translates into CASSLVAETQYF. The variable domain in full, with the rest retrieved from reference TRBV5-1 and TRBJ2-5, is KAGVTQTPRYLIKTRGQQVTLSCSPISGHRSVSWYQQTPGQGLQFLFEYFSETQRNKGNFPGRFSGRQFSNSRSEMNVSTLELGDSALYLCASSLVAETQYFGPGTRLLVL.

V gene TRBV4-3 combines with J gene TRBJ2-2, with TRBD2 matching 12 bases. This CDR3 is 18 amino acids long. V shed 0 bases and J 5 bases; nucleotides not matched to a gene: 7. CDR1 and CDR2 (germline): LGHNA, YSLEER. DNA of the CDR3: TGCGCCAGCAGCCAAGAACTAGCGGGGGGACGTTATACCGGGGAGCTGTTTTTT. Translated: CASSQELAGGRYTGELFF.

The V gene is TRBV6-5, the J gene TRBJ1-1; D is possibly TRBD1 (6 bases). The germline V gene has CDR1 MNHEY and CDR2 SVGAGI. V lost 7 bases to trimming and J lost 2 bases, with 14 bases between them. This CDR3 is 14 amino acids long. The chain's CDR3 is CASKVRGPNTEAFF. The CDR3 bases are TGTGCCAGCAAGGTCAGGGGCCCTAACACTGAAGCTTTCTTT.

The chain combines TRBV2 with TRBJ1-1, with D hard to call. V lost 5 bases and J lost 1, with 14 bases in between. Germline V gene sequence: CDR1 SNHLY, CDR2 FYNNEI. The CDR3 extends over 15 amino acids. CDR3 in amino acids: CASSYREGSNTEAFF. CDR3 sequence (DNA): TGTGCCAGCAGTTACCGGGAGGGATCGAACACTGAAGCTTTCTTT.

The chain is built from TRBV19 and TRBJ1-2; no firm D call. The germline gives CDR1 LNHDA, CDR2 SQIVND (reference sequence). With 3 bases removed from V and 7 bases from J, the gap between germline ends came to 6 bases. The CDR3 runs 11 residues. CDR3 nucleotide sequence: TGTGCCAGTAGTATGGGGAGTGGCTACACCTTC. This gives the protein CASSMGSGYTF.

V is TRBV19 and J is TRBJ2-1; 7 bases are a match to TRBD1. The V gene's germline CDR1 is LNHDA and CDR2 SQIVND (reference sequence). This CDR3 spans 14 amino acids. V was clipped by 5 bases and J by 5 bases; unmatched bases: 6. This CDR3 reads CASSPAGTDNEQFF. DNA for the CDR3: TGTGCCAGTAGTCCAGCCGGGACAGACAATGAGCAGTTCTTC.

The rearrangement uses TRBV27 and TRBJ1-1; possible D gene TRBD1, 6 bases. Trimming removed 5 bases at V and 3 bases at J, with 13 bases between. Germline CDR1 and CDR2: MNHEY and SMNVEV (reference sequence). The CDR3 is 14 amino acids. Here the CDR3 DNA reads TGTGCCAGCAGTGCAGGGGAGAGGGACACTGAAGCTTTCTTT. Its protein product is CASSAGERDTEAFF.

This chain links TRBV23-1 with TRBJ1-2; D remains unclear. TRBV23-1 has ORF status, its function being uncertain. The CDR3 sequence is 17 residues long. Trimming took off 0 bases at V and 5 bases at J, with 19 bases between the two ends. CDR3 sequence: CASSQSLTQEIGYGYTF. The CDR3 DNA sequence: TGCGCCAGCAGTCAATCCCTAACTCAAGAAATCGGGTATGGCTACACCTTC.

The genes are TRBV7-9 and TRBJ1-1; no firm D call. From germline, CDR1 is SEHNR and CDR2 FQNEAQ (reference sequence). Trimming stripped 7 bases from V and 4 bases from J, with 13 bases between. This CDR3 has 13 residues. CDR3 loop: CASTPLSGTEAFF. CDR3 nucleotides: TGTGCCAGCACTCCCCTCTCCGGCACTGAAGCTTTCTTT.

Within the sample, this clone is medium-sized. The rearrangement uses TRBV7-9 and TRBJ2-7; D is unclear. Trimming removed 5 bases from V and 0 bases from J, with 14 bases in between. The CDR3 totals 15 residues. Germline V gene lookup returns CDR1 SEHNR and CDR2 FQNEAQ (reference sequence). CDR3 loop: CASSLDQEYSYEQYF. The CDR3, as DNA: TGTGCCAGCAGCCTCGACCAGGAATACTCCTACGAGCAGTACTTC.

This chain uses TRBV20-1 with TRBJ2-3; D gene ambiguous. This CDR3 has 11 residues. Germline V gene data show CDR1 as DFQATT and CDR2 as SNEGSKA (reference sequence). V was shortened by 7 bases and J by 4 bases, with 9 bases between the two germline ends. CDR3 sequence: CSVPSADTQYF. The CDR3 DNA reads as TGCAGTGTCCCCTCCGCAGATACGCAGTATTTT.